The sample holds many counts of the clone carrying this T cell receptor beta chain. Its specificity is not known. Hyperthyroidism patients were newly diagnosed, under 2 months' duration, aged 18 to 65. Diagnoses were established from clinical symptoms, serum thyroxine, TRAb, thyroid ultrasound and orbital computed tomography. CDR1 and CDR2 (germline): SGHAT, FQNNGV. Trimming stripped 1 base from V and 8 bases from J, with 14 bases between. The CDR3 is made up of 14 amino acids. This sample is drawn from a study of Graves' ophthalmopathy and Graves' hyperthyroidism. Amplification of the TCR beta CDR3 regions used RNA transcripts (as template). Amplification began with first-round RT-PCR using HTBI primers, then second-round multiplex PCR was performed. TCRdb ran MiXCR on the multiplex PCR reads and lists one entry per CDR3 protein. The table lists some 39,000 distinct CDR3 sequences, 50% of them singletons.

The study's findings and limits: Ophthalmopathy progression was predicted with 55% to 71% sensitivity and about 72% specificity.

The sample taken for sequencing was peripheral blood. This clonotype was sampled from an adult woman with stable Graves' hyperthyroidism. This chain connects TRBV11-2 to TRBJ1-2, with D possibly TRBD1 on 6 matching bases. The CDR3 spells CASSLGQGTGGYTF. The CDR3 region has the DNA TGTGCCAGCAGCTTAGGGCAGGGGACCGGCGGCTACACCTTC.